This T cell receptor (beta chain) was sequenced during a study of blood T cells in healthy people across ages. Primed by a sample-barcoded 5' primer and a J-beta primer mix, a second PCR proceeded for roughly 7 to 11 cycles. A template-switch adaptor that had 12 random nucleotides put a tag on each cDNA molecule. From each sample, at least 3 million paired-end reads containing CDR3 were obtained. MiXCR was run by TCRdb on the 5' RACE reads, yielding one entry per CDR3 protein. The data hold under 850,000 distinct CDR3 sequences, with under 40% observed a single time. This clonotype was recorded at least ten times. No antigen is known for it. Study outcomes and limitations: Donor CMV status, an unknown factor, possibly confounded changes in expanded clonotypes.

The sample comprised blood. The sequence came from a young man in good health.

CDR3 bases: TGCAGTGCTAGGAGTCGCGGGGACAACACAGATACGCAGTATTTT. This gives the protein CSARSRGDNTDTQYF. The chain is built from TRBV20-1 and TRBJ2-3; D tentatively fits TRBD1 or TRBD2 (6 bases each). Germline loops: CDR1 DFQATT, CDR2 SNEGSKA (reference sequence). V was shortened by 3 bases and J by 2 bases, with 15 bases between the two germline ends. This CDR3 region has 15 residues.